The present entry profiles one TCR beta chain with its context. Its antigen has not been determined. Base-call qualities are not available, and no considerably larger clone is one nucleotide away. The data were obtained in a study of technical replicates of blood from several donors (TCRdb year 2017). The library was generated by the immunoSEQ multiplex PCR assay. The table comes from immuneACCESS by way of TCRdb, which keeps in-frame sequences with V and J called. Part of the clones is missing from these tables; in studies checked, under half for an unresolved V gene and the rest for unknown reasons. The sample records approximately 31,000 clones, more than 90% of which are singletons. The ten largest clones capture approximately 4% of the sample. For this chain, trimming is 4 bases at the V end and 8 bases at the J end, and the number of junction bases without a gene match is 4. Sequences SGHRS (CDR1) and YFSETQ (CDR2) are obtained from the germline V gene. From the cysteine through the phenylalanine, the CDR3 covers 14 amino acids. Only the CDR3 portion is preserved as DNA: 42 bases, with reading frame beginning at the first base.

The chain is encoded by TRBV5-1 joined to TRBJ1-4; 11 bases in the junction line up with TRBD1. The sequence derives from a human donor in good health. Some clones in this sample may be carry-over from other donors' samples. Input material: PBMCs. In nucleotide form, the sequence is TGCGCCAGCAGCCCGGGACAGGGGGGCGAAAAACTGTTTTTT. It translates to CASSPGQGGEKLFF. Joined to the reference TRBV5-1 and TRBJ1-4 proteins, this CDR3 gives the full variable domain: KAGVTQTPRYLIKTRGQQVTLSCSPISGHRSVSWYQQTPGQGLQFLFEYFSETQRNKGNFPGRFSGRQFSNSRSEMNVSTLELGDSALYLCASSPGQGGEKLFFGSGTQLSVL.